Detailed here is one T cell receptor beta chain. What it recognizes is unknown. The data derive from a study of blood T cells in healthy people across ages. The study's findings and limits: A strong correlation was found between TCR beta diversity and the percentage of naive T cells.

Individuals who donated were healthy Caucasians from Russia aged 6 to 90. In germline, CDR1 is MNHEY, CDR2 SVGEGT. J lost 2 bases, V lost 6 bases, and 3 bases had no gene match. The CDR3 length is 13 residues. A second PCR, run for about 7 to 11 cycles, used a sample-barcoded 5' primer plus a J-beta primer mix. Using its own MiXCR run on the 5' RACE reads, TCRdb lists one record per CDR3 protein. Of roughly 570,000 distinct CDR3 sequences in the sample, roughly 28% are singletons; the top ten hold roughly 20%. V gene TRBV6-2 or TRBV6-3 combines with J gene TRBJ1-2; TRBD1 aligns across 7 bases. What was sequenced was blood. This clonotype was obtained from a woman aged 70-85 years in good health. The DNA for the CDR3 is TGTGCCAGCAGGGTGACAGGGAACTATGGCTACACCTTC. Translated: CASRVTGNYGYTF.